This T cell receptor beta chain appears in the sequencing data of a study of blood T cell repertoires in COVID-19. Study at large: The United States, Italy and Spain supplied acute and convalescent COVID-19 samples. The cDNA or gDNA used as material had been derived from T cells, B-cell-depleted T cells, or PBMCs.

As processed by the authors: Using reference gene primer amplification, nucleated cell counts were estimated. Assay: immunoSEQ multiplex PCR; the TCRdb copy retains only in-frame clones and omits some. The DNA was the basis for D and trimming; V, J and clone size are from that table. The sample has about 180,000 clones; 80% to 90% are singletons. Germline V gene lookup returns CDR1 KGHSH and CDR2 LQKENI. CDR3 length equals 14 residues. Trimming removed 2 bases at V and 5 bases at J, with 11 bases between. The specimen sequenced was peripheral blood. The sequence was obtained from a man aged 40-49 years with active or convalescent COVID-19. The chain carries TRBV18 and TRBJ2-3; D gene unclear. The CDR3 DNA reads as TGTGCCAGCTCACCAGTCCCCGGTGGAGATACGCAGTATTTT. Its protein product is CASSPVPGGDTQYF. The whole variable domain, remainder taken from reference TRBV18 and TRBJ2-3, is NAGVMQNPRHLVRRRGQEARLRCSPMKGHSHVYWYRQLPEEGLKFMVYLQKENIIDESGMPKERFSAEFPKEGPSILRIQQVVRGDSAAYFCASSPVPGGDTQYFGPGTRLTVL.